This T cell receptor (beta chain) derives from a study of cytotoxic CD8 clonotypes in ibrutinib-treated CLL. Study context: Response specimens were obtained following a median treatment duration of approximately 12 months, with a range of 6 to 36.

Study-wide results and caveats: Sampling times (in sustained-remission versus progressing patients) were not the same. Public clonotypes were rare and shrank or held steady on treatment.

The CDR3 runs to 12 residues. Germline V CDR1 and CDR2: MGHDK, SYGVNS. Trimming shortened V by 4 bases and J by 4 bases, and 7 bases separated the two germline ends. Assay: immunoSEQ multiplex PCR; the TCRdb copy retains only in-frame clones and omits some. Of hundreds of thousands of clones listed, about 80% are singletons. This clone was seen more than once but under ten times. Its antigen remains unidentified. This sequence was found in a human donor with chronic lymphocytic leukemia. The rearrangement uses TRBV25-1 and TRBJ2-5; maybe TRBD1 (5 bases). The source material was PBMCs, sampled before ibrutinib treatment. The CDR3 bases are TGTGCCAGCAGTGGGCAGGGAGAGACCCAGTACTTC. It yields the protein CASSGQGETQYF.